This T cell receptor beta chain comes out of a study of response to subunit inactivated influenza vaccine. This clonotype has a handful of counts. Its antigen is still unknown. TCRdb passed the RT-PCR reads through MiXCR, listing each CDR3 protein once. The profile covers around 790,000 distinct CDR3 sequences, with less than 25% appearing a single time and around 9.6% taken by the ten largest. Findings of the study overall: Authors suggested few new T cells are recruited by each seasonal influenza vaccination.

This CDR3 contains 17 residues. The V gene's germline CDR1 is MRHNA and CDR2 SNTAGT. V was clipped by 7 bases and J by 0 bases; unmatched bases: 6. The source material was PBMCs from blood, sampled less than 6 days after vaccination. The sequence came from a man aged 50 to 60 who received an inactivated influenza vaccine. The chain joins TRBV6-4 to TRBJ2-2; 12 positions agree with TRBD2. For the CDR3, the DNA is TGTGCCAGCACCGAACTAGCGGGGGGCCCGAACACCGGGGAGCTGTTTTTT. Its protein is CASTELAGGPNTGELFF.